One sample yielded the 10 T cell receptor beta chains listed below, sequenced in a study of regulatory T cells in long-lasting Graves disease. This sample's time point: newly diagnosed GD, antithyroid drugs for less than 3 months. Construction of the TCR library relied on RNA isolated from PBMCs. Researchers made TCR beta libraries by using iRepertoire HTBI primers and running Arm-PCR on CDR3 regions. TCRdb re-derived calls from the multiplex PCR reads in MiXCR, one entry per CDR3 protein. This repertoire shows hundreds of thousands of distinct CDR3 sequences, roughly 16% found once; its top ten account for around 12%. These data also featured in a second study, about T cells in Graves' hyperthyroidism and ophthalmopathy.

The material sequenced was peripheral blood mononuclear cells (PBMCs), taken at new diagnosis, from a patient treated with antithyroid drugs. The receptor source for this set is a man aged 18-30 years with Graves disease.

This clonotype was seen more than once but under ten times. The chain couples TRBV5-1 to TRBJ2-5, with 7 bases matching TRBD2. The germline CDR1 and CDR2 sequences are SGHRS and YFSETQ. CDR3 size: 15 residues. Trimming took 0 bases from V and 3 from J; bases not matched to a gene: 5. The CDR3 DNA reads as TGCGCCAGCAGCTTGGAAGCGGGATCTAAAGAGACCCAGTACTTC. It specifies CASSLEAGSKETQYF.

This clonotype came up many times. The rearrangement joins TRBV7-9 to TRBJ1-1; D remains ambiguous. The CDR3 sequence is 12 residues long. CDR1 is SEHNR and CDR2 is FQNEAQ in the germline V gene (reference sequence). V shed 10 bases and J shed 4 bases, with 13 bases lying between them. CDR3 sequence: CATRAGGTEAFF. The DNA for the CDR3 is TGTGCCACCCGGGCGGGCGGCACTGAAGCTTTCTTT.

The sample holds a few counts of this clonotype. The rearrangement joins TRBV12-5 to TRBJ1-5, with TRBD1 identical over 10 bases. Losses at the gene ends were 0 bases for V and 9 bases for J; bases not matched to a gene: 11. The germline gives CDR1 LGHNT, CDR2 FRNRAP. The CDR3 loop spans 17 amino acids. The CDR3 loop reads CASGLVLWGQGLWPQHF. CDR3 DNA sequence: TGTGCTAGTGGTTTGGTACTATGGGGACAGGGGTTATGGCCCCAGCATTTT.

The chain is built from TRBV28 and TRBJ1-5; D is undetermined. The CDR3 runs to 14 residues. V dropped 7 bases and J dropped 0 bases, with 10 bases sitting between them. From germline, CDR1 is MDHEN and CDR2 SYDVKM. The CDR3 protein is CASTRVGSNQPQHF. CDR3 DNA: TGTGCCAGCACCCGGGTCGGTAGCAATCAGCCCCAGCATTTT. The full variable domain, in which reference TRBV28 and TRBJ1-5 provide the parts outside the CDR3, is DVKVTQSSRYLVKRTGEKVFLECVQDMDHENMFWYRQDPGLGLRLIYFSYDVKMKEKGDIPEGYSVSREKKERFSLILESASTNQTSMYLCASTRVGSNQPQHFGDGTRLSIL.

This clonotype was seen repeatedly, ten times or more. The rearrangement joins TRBV28 to TRBJ2-7, with D possibly TRBD1 on 6 matching bases. The CDR3 has 14 amino acids. The V gene's germline CDR1 is MDHEN and CDR2 SYDVKM. Trimming took 5 bases from V and 2 from J, leaving 13 bases between them. CDR3 region: CASSVQGRTYEQYF. The CDR3, as DNA: TGTGCCAGCAGTGTACAGGGAAGGACCTACGAGCAGTACTTC.

In this sample, this clonotype turned up a few times. The J gene is TRBJ2-2, the V gene TRBV24-1, with 7 nucleotides matching TRBD1. The germline V gene encodes CDR1 KGHDR and CDR2 SFDVKD. CDR3 length: 18 amino acids. J gave up 2 bases and V 12 bases, and 20 bases lay outside the gene matches. Here the CDR3 reads CAPAGHRRGTCNTGELFF. The CDR3 nucleotides read TGTGCCCCCGCAGGACATCGCAGGGGGACCTGTAACACCGGGGAGCTGTTTTTT.

This clonotype was detected many times. V and J are TRBV28 and TRBJ1-5; the D gene is possibly TRBD1 (6 bases). V was cut by 7 bases and J by 0 bases, with 13 bases left in between. This CDR3 region has 15 residues. CDR1 is MDHEN, CDR2 SYDVKM, per germline. The CDR3 loop reads CASTRGGNSNQPQHF. The CDR3 DNA sequence: TGTGCCAGCACAAGGGGGGGGAATAGCAATCAGCCCCAGCATTTT.

This clonotype was counted a few times. The chain couples TRBV3-1 to TRBJ2-1; the match to TRBD2 covers 12 bases. Germline CDR1 is LGHDT and CDR2 is YNNKEL (reference sequence). There are 19 residues in the CDR3. V lost 7 bases, J lost 0 bases, and 13 bases stayed unmatched. The CDR3 DNA reads TGTGCCAGCACCGCATTCGGGACTAGCGGGTTGTCCTCCTACAATGAGCAGTTCTTC. It codes for CASTAFGTSGLSSYNEQFF.

V gene TRBV20-1 combines with J gene TRBJ2-1; TRBD2 might be the D (5 bases). Trimming took 5 bases from V and 1 from J, leaving 15 bases between them. The germline gives CDR1 DFQATT, CDR2 SNEGSKA (reference sequence). The CDR3 contains 15 residues. In DNA form, the CDR3 reads TGCAGTGCTGTGTGGCCTCGGGGATCCTACAATGAGCAGTTCTTC. Translating it yields CSAVWPRGSYNEQFF.

This clonotype was seen many times. CDR3 nucleotides: TGTGCCGTTGGCAGGGGCCCGGCAGATACGCAGTATTTT. It encodes CAVGRGPADTQYF. The chain employs TRBV6-1 and TRBJ2-3; D perhaps matches TRBD1 (6 bases). Per germline, CDR1 MNHNS and CDR2 SASEGT. The V gene lost 11 bases and the J gene lost 4 bases, with 16 bases spanning the gap. The CDR3 has 13 residues.